One and the same sample provided the 27 T cell receptor beta chains below, sequenced in a study of identical twins. Using its own MiXCR run on the 5' RACE reads, TCRdb lists one record per CDR3 protein. The top ten clones hold over 0.25% of a sample with more than 1.5 million distinct CDR3 sequences, more than 30% of them seen once. The sequenced sample was cord blood. These receptors originate from a newborn girl in good health.

In its sample, this clonotype was seen once. The chain couples TRBV4-2 to TRBJ2-7; 10 bases align to TRBD2. The V and J ends lost 4 bases and 7 bases, in that order; junction bases with no gene match: 13. The CDR3 covers 16 residues. Germline V gene data show CDR1 as LGHNA and CDR2 as YNFKEQ. The CDR3 protein is CASSRVAGGGYNEQYF. CDR3 nucleotide sequence: TGTGCCAGCAGCCGAGTAGCGGGAGGTGGGTACAATGAGCAGTACTTC.

The chain joins TRBV29-1 to TRBJ1-1; tentatively, D is TRBD1 (6 bases). The CDR3 extends over 17 amino acids. Trimming took 4 bases from V and 5 from J, leaving 26 bases between them. Germline CDR1 reads SQVTM; CDR2 reads ANQGSEA. DNA of the CDR3: TGCAGCGTTGGCCCCGACAGGCGAGGGGCGATACGGACTGAAGCTTTCTTT. As protein: CSVGPDRRGAIRTEAFF.

V is TRBV20-1 and J is TRBJ2-3; no definite D call. CDR3 length: 14 residues. Germline CDR1 reads DFQATT; CDR2 reads SNEGSKA (reference sequence). Between the trimmed V and J ends, which lost 1 base and 1 base, there was a span of 9 bases. The CDR3 coding sequence is TGCAGTGCTAGAGGGCAGGCCTGCACAGATACGCAGTATTTT. Its translation is CSARGQACTDTQYF.

The J gene is TRBJ1-2, the V gene TRBV12-3 or TRBV12-4; D unclear. Trimming stripped 3 bases from V and 4 bases from J, with 15 bases between. The CDR3 has 15 residues. The CDR3 here is CASSLRPVWTYGYTF. The CDR3 region has the DNA TGTGCCAGCAGTTTGAGGCCGGTGTGGACCTATGGCTACACCTTC.

The rearrangement joins TRBV28 to TRBJ2-1; D unresolved. The CDR3 spans 13 residues. Germline CDR1 and CDR2: MDHEN and SYDVKM. The V gene lost 7 bases and the J gene lost 3 bases, with 10 bases spanning the gap. DNA of the CDR3: TGTGCCAGCAAGTCGGTCAACTACAATGAGCAGTTCTTC. It encodes CASKSVNYNEQFF.

This clonotype appeared a few times. CDR3 amino acids: CASSRLDRTQDHEQYF. CDR3 in DNA: TGTGCCAGCAGCCGCTTAGACAGGACCCAAGACCACGAGCAGTACTTC. The V and J genes are TRBV4-2 and TRBJ2-7; D might be TRBD1 (6 bases). Trimming took 4 bases from V and 5 from J, leaving 21 bases between them. CDR3 length equals 16 residues. Germline loops: CDR1 LGHNA, CDR2 YNFKEQ.

V usage is TRBV12-3 or TRBV12-4 and J usage is TRBJ1-6, with 10 bases identical to TRBD1. CDR3 length: 16 amino acids. After removal of 3 bases from V and 7 bases from J, the junction contained 6 bases not matched to a gene. CDR3 bases: TGTGCCAGCAGTTTTACGAGACAGGGGGCAAATTCACCCCTCCACTTT. Translating gives CASSFTRQGANSPLHF.

This clonotype was seen a handful of times. The V gene is TRBV14, the J gene TRBJ1-1, with a weak D call TRBD1 (5 bases). The V end was cut by 3 bases, the J end by 8 bases, with 10 bases between. Germline V gene sequence: CDR1 SGHDN, CDR2 FVKESK. The CDR3 loop spans 12 amino acids. The CDR3 sequence: CASSHPRGEAFF. The CDR3 nucleotides are TGTGCCAGCAGCCACCCCCGGGGGGAAGCTTTCTTT. Looking up the rest from reference TRBV14 and TRBJ1-1 gives the full variable domain: EAGVTQFPSHSVIEKGQTVTLRCDPISGHDNLYWYRRVMGKEIKFLLHFVKESKQDESGMPNNRFLAERTGGTYSTLKVQPAELEDSGVYFCASSHPRGEAFFGQGTRLTVV.

V is TRBV24-1 and J is TRBJ2-1, with 13 bases matching TRBD2. The CDR3 totals 15 residues. After removal of 7 bases from V and 6 bases from J, the junction contained 5 bases not matched to a gene. The V gene's germline CDR1 is KGHDR and CDR2 SFDVKD. CDR3 sequence (DNA): TGTGCCACCAGCCTGACTAGCGGGAGGACCAATGAGCAGTTCTTC. It codes for CATSLTSGRTNEQFF.

This clonotype was observed a handful of times. The chain combines TRBV20-1 with TRBJ2-3; 9 bases line up with TRBD1. The V gene's germline CDR1 is DFQATT and CDR2 SNEGSKA (reference sequence). The CDR3 totals 14 residues. V shed 6 bases, J shed 3 bases, and the junction held 7 bases outside the gene matches. The CDR3 region has the DNA TGCAGTGCCACCGACAGGGGGAAGACAGATACGCAGTATTTT. It codes for CSATDRGKTDTQYF.

This clonotype was picked up a small number of times. The chain recombines TRBV7-9 with TRBJ2-5; D gene uncertain. This CDR3 has 14 amino acids. V was cut by 2 bases and J by 5 bases, with 12 bases left in between. Germline CDR1 and CDR2: SEHNR and FQNEAQ (reference sequence). The CDR3: CASSLFEAGETQYF. The CDR3, as DNA: TGTGCCAGCAGCTTATTTGAGGCCGGGGAGACCCAGTACTTC.

The chain is built from TRBV20-1 and TRBJ1-5, with D possibly matching TRBD1 (5 bases). Trimming took 5 bases from V and 0 from J, leaving 14 bases between them. CDR3 length: 15 residues. Germline values: CDR1 DFQATT, CDR2 SNEGSKA (reference sequence). The chain's CDR3 is CSAVSGILSNQPQHF. In DNA, the CDR3 is TGCAGTGCTGTCTCAGGGATCCTTAGCAATCAGCCCCAGCATTTT.

This clonotype was found a few times. The V call is TRBV19, the J call TRBJ2-7; D unclear. The germline V gene has CDR1 LNHDA and CDR2 SQIVND (reference sequence). V was pared by 10 bases and J by 2 bases, with 18 bases between. CDR3 length: 14 amino acids. For the CDR3, the DNA is TGTGCCACCAAAAGGAGCCCGCTAACCTACGAGCAGTACTTC. This codes for CATKRSPLTYEQYF. Combining the CDR3 with reference TRBV19 and TRBJ2-7 gives the whole variable domain DGGITQSPKYLFRKEGQNVTLSCEQNLNHDAMYWYRQDPGQGLRLIYYSQIVNDFQKGDIAEGYSVSREKKESFPLTVTSAQKNPTAFYLCATKRSPLTYEQYFGPGTRLTVT.

In its sample, this clonotype was seen once. The chain employs TRBV10-3 and TRBJ2-3; TRBD2 matches 7 bases. The CDR3 has 16 residues. V was clipped by 8 bases and J by 0 bases; unmatched bases: 11. Germline V lookup: CDR1 ENHRY, CDR2 SYGVKD. The CDR3 region is CAIGPTSAPSTDTQYF. The CDR3 DNA is TGTGCCATCGGCCCCACTAGCGCTCCTAGCACAGATACGCAGTATTTT.

The chain combines TRBV4-1 with TRBJ2-3, with 8 bases fitting TRBD1. The CDR3 covers 16 residues. Germline V lookup: CDR1 MGHRA, CDR2 YSYEKL. V lost 0 bases, J lost 0 bases, and 2 bases stayed unmatched. CDR3 in amino acids: CASSQETGGSTDTQYF. DNA of the CDR3: TGCGCCAGCAGCCAAGAAACAGGGGGTAGCACAGATACGCAGTATTTT.

This clonotype has a single count. The chain is built from TRBV20-1 and TRBJ2-2; D may be TRBD1 (6 bases). CDR1 and CDR2 (germline): DFQATT, SNEGSKA (reference sequence). Deletions cut 1 base from V and 2 bases from J, with 17 bases between. The CDR3 loop spans 17 amino acids. The CDR3 loop reads CSARVRLTGLNTGELFF. The CDR3 bases are TGCAGTGCTAGAGTGCGCCTGACAGGCCTTAACACCGGGGAGCTGTTTTTT.

The V and J genes are TRBV20-1 and TRBJ2-1; D gene ambiguous. Germline V gene lookup returns CDR1 DFQATT and CDR2 SNEGSKA (reference sequence). CDR3 length equals 15 residues. V gave up 2 bases and J gave up 0 bases, with 11 bases separating them. CDR3 bases: TGCAGTGCTAGACAAGTTACCAACTCCTACAATGAGCAGTTCTTC. Its protein is CSARQVTNSYNEQFF.

This clonotype was observed a handful of times. The chain has TRBV5-1 and TRBJ2-3; TRBD2 matches at 11 bases. The germline V gene encodes CDR1 SGHRS and CDR2 YFSETQ. This CDR3 region has 16 residues. Trimming at V came to 4 bases and at J to 1 base, leaving 5 bases not matched to a gene. CDR3 loop: CASSTPLAGGTDTQYF. The CDR3 coding sequence is TGCGCCAGCAGCACCCCACTAGCGGGAGGCACAGATACGCAGTATTTT.

There are a few counts of this clonotype. The chain uses TRBV7-9 and TRBJ1-2; a possible D gene is TRBD1 (6 bases). With 2 bases removed from V and 4 bases from J, the gap between germline ends came to 11 bases. The CDR3 runs 14 residues. Germline V gene sequence: CDR1 SEHNR, CDR2 FQNEAQ (reference sequence). In nucleotides, the CDR3 is TGTGCCAGCAGCTTAAACAGGGAGGTCTATGGCTACACCTTC. Its protein is CASSLNREVYGYTF.

This clonotype was counted at least ten times. The chain recombines TRBV10-3 with TRBJ2-3; D not resolved. The germline V gene encodes CDR1 ENHRY and CDR2 SYGVKD. V lost 6 bases and J lost 0, with 4 bases in between. This CDR3 comprises 12 residues. The CDR3 DNA reads as TGTGCCATCAGGGACAGCACAGATACGCAGTATTTT. This translates into CAIRDSTDTQYF.

J is TRBJ2-1 and V is TRBV6-1; tentative D call: TRBD1 (5 bases). The CDR3 loop spans 10 amino acids. The V end lost 7 bases, the J end lost 11 bases, and 9 bases lay between the germline ends. Germline-derived CDR1 and CDR2 are MNHNS and SASEGT. CDR3 in amino acids: CASKQAQQFF. The CDR3 nucleotides are TGTGCCAGCAAACAGGCACAGCAGTTCTTC.

The chain combines TRBV20-1 with TRBJ2-7, with a weak D call TRBD2 (5 bases). CDR3 length: 14 amino acids. CDR1 and CDR2 (germline): DFQATT, SNEGSKA (reference sequence). The V and J ends lost 0 bases and 7 bases respectively, with 16 bases between them. CDR3 loop: CSARDRLSRIEQYF. CDR3 DNA: TGCAGTGCTAGAGACCGACTAAGCCGGATTGAGCAGTACTTC.

This clonotype has just a few counts. The chain carries TRBV12-3 or TRBV12-4 and TRBJ1-1, with TRBD1 identical over 9 bases. Trimming took 4 bases from V and 2 from J; bases not matched to a gene: 5. The CDR3 is 15 amino acids. For the CDR3, the DNA is TGTGCCAGCAGTTGGGACAGGGCCGTAAACACTGAAGCTTTCTTT. It specifies CASSWDRAVNTEAFF.

This clonotype was seen many times. This chain joins TRBV27 and TRBJ2-5, with a possible D match to TRBD1 (6 bases). V was clipped by 1 base and J by 0 bases, with 12 bases between them. CDR3 size: 16 residues. Germline V gene sequence: CDR1 MNHEY, CDR2 SMNVEV (reference sequence). In DNA, the CDR3 is TGTGCCAGCAGTTTATTCCCCGCAGGGGACCAAGAGACCCAGTACTTC. Amino acid sequence: CASSLFPAGDQETQYF.

J is TRBJ2-4 and V is TRBV12-3 or TRBV12-4; D is perhaps TRBD2 (5 bases). The CDR3 has 20 amino acids. Between the trimmed V and J ends, which lost 7 bases and 0 bases, there was a span of 28 bases. The CDR3 sequence is CASTRRSSFSPTLAKNIQYF. CDR3 coding DNA: TGTGCCAGCACCCGGCGGTCTAGCTTCTCGCCCACGTTAGCCAAAAACATTCAGTACTTC.

In its sample, this clonotype was seen a few times. The chain employs TRBV7-6 and TRBJ1-2; the match to TRBD1 covers 10 bases. CDR1 and CDR2 (germline): SGHVS, FNYEAQ. The length of the CDR3 is 13 residues. V was clipped by 4 bases and J by 10 bases; unmatched bases: 6. CDR3 region: CASSSGQGGDYTF. Here the CDR3 DNA reads TGTGCCAGCAGCTCTGGACAGGGGGGTGACTACACCTTC.

This chain connects TRBV10-3 to TRBJ1-5, with D tentatively TRBD1 (5 bases). CDR1 ENHRY and CDR2 SYGVKD come from the germline V gene. The CDR3 extends over 14 amino acids. Trimming cost V 8 bases and J 2 bases, with 13 bases left between them. CDR3 residues: CAISMEGRNQPQHF. DNA for the CDR3: TGTGCCATCTCCATGGAGGGACGCAATCAGCCCCAGCATTTT.